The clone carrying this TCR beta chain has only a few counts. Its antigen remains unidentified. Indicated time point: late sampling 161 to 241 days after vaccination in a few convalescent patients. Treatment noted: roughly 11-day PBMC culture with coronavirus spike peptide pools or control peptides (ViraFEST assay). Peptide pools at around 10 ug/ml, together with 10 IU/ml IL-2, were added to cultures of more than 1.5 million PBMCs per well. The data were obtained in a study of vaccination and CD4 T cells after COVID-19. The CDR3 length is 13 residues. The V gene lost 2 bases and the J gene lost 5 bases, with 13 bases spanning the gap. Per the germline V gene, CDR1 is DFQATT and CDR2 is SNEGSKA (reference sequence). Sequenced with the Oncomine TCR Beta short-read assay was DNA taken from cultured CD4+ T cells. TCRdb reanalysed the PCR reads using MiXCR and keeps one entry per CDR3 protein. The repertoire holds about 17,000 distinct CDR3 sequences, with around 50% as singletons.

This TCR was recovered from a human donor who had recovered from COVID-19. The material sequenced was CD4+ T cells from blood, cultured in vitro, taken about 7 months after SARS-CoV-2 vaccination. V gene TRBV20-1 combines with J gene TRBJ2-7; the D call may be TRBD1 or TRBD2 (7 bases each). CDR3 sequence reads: CSARSPGGDEQYF. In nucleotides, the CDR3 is TGCAGTGCTAGAAGCCCAGGGGGGGACGAGCAGTACTTC.